This TCR beta chain was captured by sequencing in a study of cytomegalovirus exposure and HLA in healthy donors (dated 2017 in TCRdb). Notes on the research overall: According to a later analysis, the 120 or so validation repertoires were produced on the same platform as the 700 or so repertoires of the first cohort. The study aimed to test whether cataloging public T cell receptors could reveal signatures of past pathogen exposure. In addition to the first cohort of around 670 subjects, a separate validation cohort of 120 different subjects was used. To predict cytomegalovirus infection status, the study combined high-throughput TCR immunosequencing, statistical association of individual TCRs with disease status, and machine learning.

About this clone: The clone's antigen remains unknown. No much larger clone exists at a distance of one base, and base qualities are not known.

Broader findings and caveats from the paper: Subsequent analysis determined that TCRs grouped into clusters in the first cohort also showed a tendency toward co-occurrence across the 120 or so validation repertoires, and 94% of cluster scores exceeded 0. In the study, approximately 160 TCR beta chains were listed as associated with cytomegalovirus. While some public TCRs were present in many individuals, most TCR sequences turned up only very rarely across donors. A few of the identified cytomegalovirus-associated TCR beta chains were confirmed in vitro to be specific for cytomegalovirus antigens. The classifier was reported to diagnose cytomegalovirus status with high specificity and sensitivity in both the original and validation cohorts. The validation cohort had no HLA typing available for a later analysis, so co-occurrence within that cohort was assessed over all 120 or so repertoires. The authors suggested that the approach could potentially be extended to other disease states and immunological phenotypes.

Libraries were made using the immunoSEQ multiplex PCR assay. The published analysis was carried out like this. To diagnose cytomegalovirus status from the catalog of TCR beta chain sequences, a statistical classification framework was built. TCRdb's version of the immuneACCESS table is confined to in-frame rearrangements and falls short of the full clone set. An unresolved V gene accounts for under half of the shortfall where checked; the remainder is of unknown origin. Clonal size and the V and J genes are those of that table, whereas D and trimming came from the DNA. In this sample the table shows around 70,000 clones, approximately 95% of which occur a single time. Approximately 3.4% of the sample comes from the top ten. The donors belonged to the validation cohort of approximately 130 subjects, which was separate from the approximately 610-subject first cohort. V is cut by 7 bases and J by 0 bases, and the space between the germline ends is 10 bases. Per the germline V gene, LGHNA is the CDR1 and YNFKEQ is the CDR2. There are 14 amino acids in the CDR3, from cysteine to phenylalanine inclusive. Here the CDR3 DNA is all that survives: 42 bases in frame from base 1.

The V gene is TRBV4-2 and the J gene is TRBJ1-3; the D region possibly corresponds to TRBD1 (5 bases align). Material for sequencing was PBMCs. The source is a man younger than 35 in good health and CMV-seronegative. The bases read TGTGCCAGCACCCCGGGGGGCTCTGGAAACACCATATATTTT. Translated, it reads CASTPGGSGNTIYF.